The 8 T cell receptor beta chains in this list originate from one sample, sequenced in a study of blood T cells in healthy people across ages. The use of a sample-barcoded 5' primer and a J-beta primer mix characterized a second PCR of roughly 7 to 12 cycles. Using its own MiXCR run on the 5' RACE reads, TCRdb lists one record per CDR3 protein. Of some 1.5 million distinct CDR3 sequences in the sample, about 45% were seen once. Sequenced: blood. Source of these receptors: a young woman in good health.

The chain recombines TRBV29-1 with TRBJ2-5; 10 positions agree with TRBD2. The germline V gene encodes CDR1 SQVTM and CDR2 ANQGSEA. Losses at the gene ends were 4 bases for V and 2 bases for J; bases not matched to a gene: 10. The CDR3 consists of 16 residues. CDR3: CSVALAGAPYQETQYF. The CDR3 DNA sequence: TGCAGCGTTGCTCTAGCGGGGGCCCCTTATCAAGAGACCCAGTACTTC.

V is TRBV20-1 and J is TRBJ2-5, with 7 bases aligning to TRBD1. Germline assignment: CDR1 DFQATT and CDR2 SNEGSKA (reference sequence). V was clipped by 3 bases and J by 5 bases; unmatched bases: 6. The CDR3 is made up of 13 amino acids. The DNA of the CDR3 is TGCAGTGCTAGCAATAGGGGGCTTGAGACCCAGTACTTC. Its protein is CSASNRGLETQYF.

This clonotype was counted only a few times. This rearrangement joins TRBV20-1 to TRBJ2-1; 7 bases map to TRBD2. This CDR3 has 16 residues. CDR1 is DFQATT, CDR2 SNEGSKA, per germline (reference sequence). V dropped 0 bases and J dropped 3; count of bases not matched to a gene: 8. The CDR3 region has the DNA TGCAGTGCTAGAGATCTTCGGGCTAGCGGCTACAATGAGCAGTTCTTC. Its protein product is CSARDLRASGYNEQFF.

V is TRBV7-2 and J is TRBJ2-1; no reliable D call. Deletions cut 4 bases from V and 4 bases from J, with 20 bases between. This CDR3 spans 17 amino acids. CDR1 is SGHTA and CDR2 is FQGNSA in the germline V gene. The CDR3 reads CASSSRPWAEPYNEQFF. The CDR3 bases are TGTGCCAGCAGCTCAAGGCCATGGGCAGAGCCGTACAATGAGCAGTTCTTC.

This clonotype was seen more than once but under ten times. The junction departs from germline at one end; a sequencing error may be responsible. The rearrangement joins TRBV5-1 to TRBJ2-1; TRBD2 matches at 8 bases. Germline lookup yields CDR1 SGHRS and CDR2 YFSETQ. The CDR3 sequence is 15 residues long. The CDR3 DNA reads TGCGCCAGCAGATTGGGGGGCGGGGGGTACAATGAGCAGTTCTTC. Translation: CASRLGGGGYNEQFF.

The chain is built from TRBV24-1 and TRBJ1-4; D possibly corresponds to TRBD1 (5 bases). V was cut by 2 bases and J by 8 bases, with 17 bases left in between. Germline V gives CDR1 KGHDR, CDR2 SFDVKD. This CDR3 spans 16 amino acids. The CDR3 is CATSDSGLISGEKLFF. The CDR3 bases are TGTGCCACCAGTGATTCGGGACTCATCTCGGGAGAAAAACTGTTTTTT.

This chain joins TRBV29-1 and TRBJ1-1; tentatively, D is TRBD1 (6 bases). Germline CDR1 and CDR2: SQVTM and ANQGSEA. The CDR3 covers 13 residues. Deletions cut 7 bases from V and 3 bases from J, with 15 bases between. This chain's CDR3 is CSAERGRDTEAFF. DNA for the CDR3: TGCAGCGCAGAACGGGGGCGGGACACTGAAGCTTTCTTT.

This chain joins TRBV7-2 and TRBJ1-5, with a weak D call TRBD1 (6 bases). This CDR3 is 18 amino acids long. V lost 0 bases and J 2 bases, leaving 17 bases between the germline ends. Germline V gene lookup returns CDR1 SGHTA and CDR2 FQGNSA. CDR3 sequence: CASSLAPGQAVGNQPQHF. CDR3 bases: TGTGCCAGCAGCTTAGCTCCGGGACAAGCAGTAGGCAATCAGCCCCAGCATTTT.